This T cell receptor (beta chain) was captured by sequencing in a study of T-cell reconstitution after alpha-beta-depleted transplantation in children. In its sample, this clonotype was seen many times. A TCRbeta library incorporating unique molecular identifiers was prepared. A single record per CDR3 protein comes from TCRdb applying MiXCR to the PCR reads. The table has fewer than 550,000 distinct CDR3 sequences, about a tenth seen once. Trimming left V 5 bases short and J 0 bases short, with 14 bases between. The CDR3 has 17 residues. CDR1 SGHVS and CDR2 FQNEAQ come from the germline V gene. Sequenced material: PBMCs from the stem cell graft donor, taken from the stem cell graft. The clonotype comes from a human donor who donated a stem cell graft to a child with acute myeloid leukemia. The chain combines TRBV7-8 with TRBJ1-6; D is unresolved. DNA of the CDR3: TGTGCCAGCAGCATAACCGGGAAAAGCTCCTATAATTCACCCCTCCACTTT. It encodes CASSITGKSSYNSPLHF.